These 13 T cell receptor beta chains came from one sample sequenced in a study of blood T cell repertoires in COVID-19. Libraries were prepared by immunoSEQ multiplex PCR; TCRdb keeps only in-frame clonotypes and omits some of them. The sample includes tens of thousands of clones, about 91% of them seen just once. Source material: peripheral blood. These receptor sequences come from a human donor with active COVID-19. The donor label of this sample is uncertain.

This clone came up once. CDR3 in amino acids: CASSLRGSSGNTIYF. CDR3 nucleotides: TGTGCCAGCAGCTTGAGGGGGAGCTCTGGAAACACCATATATTTT. The rearrangement links TRBV5-8 to TRBJ1-3; TRBD1 is a possible D gene (6 bases). The CDR3 extends over 15 amino acids. Trimming cost V 1 base and J 0 bases, with 8 bases left between them. The V gene's germline CDR1 is SGHTS and CDR2 YDEGEE.

The V gene is TRBV5-1, the J gene TRBJ2-1; 13 bases fit TRBD2. The V segment lost 4 bases and the J segment 6 bases; nucleotides outside the gene matches: 7. Germline V lookup: CDR1 SGHRS, CDR2 YFSETQ. The CDR3 length is 16 residues. CDR3 nucleotide sequence: TGCGCCAGCAGCCGAACTAGCGGGGGGGCCCTCAATGAGCAGTTCTTC. The encoded protein is CASSRTSGGALNEQFF.

The chain joins TRBV18 to TRBJ2-2; D is possibly TRBD1 (6 bases). The CDR3 is 13 residues long. Germline assignment: CDR1 KGHSH and CDR2 LQKENI. V lost 3 bases to trimming and J lost 6 bases, with 8 bases between them. The CDR3 loop reads CASSPGASGELFF. CDR3 nucleotides: TGTGCCAGCTCACCGGGGGCCTCCGGGGAGCTGTTTTTT.

The chain links TRBV4-1 to TRBJ2-2; a possible D gene is TRBD2 (7 bases). Germline V gene lookup returns CDR1 MGHRA and CDR2 YSYEKL. CDR3 length equals 15 residues. The V gene lost 1 base and the J gene lost 8 bases, with 14 bases spanning the gap. The CDR3 DNA sequence: TGCGCCAGCAGCCAAGGGGAGGGGGATTTGGGGGAGCTGTTTTTT. Its protein product is CASSQGEGDLGELFF.

V is TRBV5-1 and J is TRBJ2-3; the match to TRBD1 covers 7 bases. J lost 5 bases, V lost 0 bases, and 3 bases had no gene match. There are 14 residues in the CDR3. The germline gives CDR1 SGHRS, CDR2 YFSETQ. DNA of the CDR3: TGCGCCAGCAGCTTGGGCCAGGGGGAAGATACGCAGTATTTT. Its translation: CASSLGQGEDTQYF.

The chain links TRBV28 to TRBJ1-4; tentative D call: TRBD1 (5 bases). V lost 4 bases to trimming and J lost 4 bases, with 10 bases between them. Per germline, CDR1 MDHEN and CDR2 SYDVKM. The CDR3 runs 14 residues. The CDR3, as DNA: TGTGCCAGCAGTTCGCCCGGGGGTAATGAAAAACTGTTTTTT. Translated: CASSSPGGNEKLFF.

The chain has TRBV7-9 and TRBJ2-7, with a tentative D call TRBD1 (6 bases). CDR3 length equals 12 residues. The V gene's germline CDR1 is SEHNR and CDR2 FQNEAQ (reference sequence). The V end lost 5 bases, the J end lost 5 bases, and 10 bases lay between the germline ends. CDR3 nucleotides: TGTGCCAGCAGCCGGTACAGGGACGAGCAGTACTTC. It yields the protein CASSRYRDEQYF.

The chain links TRBV7-2 to TRBJ2-2; 9 bases are shared with TRBD1. Germline CDR1 reads SGHTA; CDR2 reads FQGNSA. V gave up 1 base and J gave up 4 bases; unmatched junction bases: 7. The CDR3 sequence is 17 residues long. In DNA form, the CDR3 reads TGTGCCAGCAGCTTAGGCAACAGGGGGCGCACCACCGGGGAGCTGTTTTTT. Encoded protein: CASSLGNRGRTTGELFF.

The chain recombines TRBV7-2 with TRBJ1-4, with D perhaps matching TRBD1 (5 bases). Trimming stripped 0 bases from V and 5 bases from J, with 10 bases between. CDR3 length equals 15 residues. CDR1 is SGHTA, CDR2 FQGNSA, per germline. The CDR3 bases are TGTGCCAGCAGCTTAGCGGGGGGTGCAAATGAAAAACTGTTTTTT. Protein sequence: CASSLAGGANEKLFF.

The chain uses TRBV13 and TRBJ1-2; 7 bases align to TRBD1. The CDR3 covers 15 residues. Germline CDR1 is PRHDT and CDR2 is FYEKMQ (reference sequence). With 0 bases clipped from V and 0 bases from J, the junction kept 1 base outside the gene matches. The CDR3 loop is CASSLGGTANYGYTF. The CDR3 DNA reads TGTGCCAGCAGCTTAGGCGGGACAGCTAACTATGGCTACACCTTC.

V and J are TRBV11-2 and TRBJ2-5; D call uncertain. Trimming stripped 0 bases from V and 5 bases from J, with 10 bases between. The germline V gene has CDR1 SGHAT and CDR2 FQNNGV. CDR3 length equals 14 residues. Written as DNA, the CDR3 is TGTGCCAGCAGCTTAGATCCTAGTCGGGAGACCCAGTACTTC. Translated, it gives CASSLDPSRETQYF. The variable domain in full, with the rest retrieved from reference TRBV11-2 and TRBJ2-5, is EAGVAQSPRYKIIEKRQSVAFWCNPISGHATLYWYQQILGQGPKLLIQFQNNGVVDDSQLPKDRFSAERLKGVDSTLKIQPAKLEDSAVYLCASSLDPSRETQYFGPGTRLLVL.

The chain carries TRBV22-1 and TRBJ2-7; the D call in the table, TRBD2, was not verified against the DNA. TRBV22-1 is a recognized pseudogene. The CDR3 has 15 residues. The CDR3 spells CPGSAPVTGSYEQYF. As DNA, the CDR3 is TGTCCTGGGAGCGCACCGGTCACGGGGTCCTACGAGCAGTACTTC.

The rearrangement links TRBV19 to TRBJ1-5, with D tentatively TRBD1 (5 bases). V was clipped by 3 bases and J by 0 bases, with 15 bases between them. Germline V CDR1 and CDR2: LNHDA, SQIVND (reference sequence). There are 17 residues in the CDR3. CDR3 DNA sequence: TGTGCCAGTAGTATTTGGGTAGGGGAATATAGCAATCAGCCCCAGCATTTT. It encodes CASSIWVGEYSNQPQHF. Full variable domain (remainder filled in from reference TRBV19 and TRBJ1-5): DGGITQSPKYLFRKEGQNVTLSCEQNLNHDAMYWYRQDPGQGLRLIYYSQIVNDFQKGDIAEGYSVSREKKESFPLTVTSAQKNPTAFYLCASSIWVGEYSNQPQHFGDGTRLSIL.